This T cell receptor (beta chain) was sequenced in a study of blood T cell repertoires in COVID-19. This CDR3 is 14 amino acids long. Germline-derived CDR1 and CDR2 are SGDLS and YYNGEE. The germline V and J ends were trimmed by 3 bases and 0 bases, with 8 bases remaining between them. The data were produced by immunoSEQ multiplex PCR, yet TCRdb's version contains in-frame clones alone and is incomplete. This table holds some 14,000 clones, approximately 90% found once. The sample was peripheral blood. J is TRBJ2-3 and V is TRBV9, with D unclear. This clonotype was sampled from a man in his fifties with active COVID-19. CDR3 protein: CASSGQSSTDTQYF. CDR3 DNA: TGTGCCAGCAGCGGGCAATCTAGCACAGATACGCAGTATTTT.